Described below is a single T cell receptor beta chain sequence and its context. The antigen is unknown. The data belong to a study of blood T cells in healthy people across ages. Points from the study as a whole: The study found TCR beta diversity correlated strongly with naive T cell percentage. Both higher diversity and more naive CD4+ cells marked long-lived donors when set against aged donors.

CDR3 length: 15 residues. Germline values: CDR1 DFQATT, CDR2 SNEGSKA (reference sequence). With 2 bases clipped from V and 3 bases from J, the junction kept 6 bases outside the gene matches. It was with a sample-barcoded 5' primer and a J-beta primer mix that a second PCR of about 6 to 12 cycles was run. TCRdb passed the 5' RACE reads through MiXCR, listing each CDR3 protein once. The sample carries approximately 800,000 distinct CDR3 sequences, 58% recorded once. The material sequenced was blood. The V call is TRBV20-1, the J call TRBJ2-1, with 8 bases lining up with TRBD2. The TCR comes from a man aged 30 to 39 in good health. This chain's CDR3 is CSARPKRGYYNEQFF. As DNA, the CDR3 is TGCAGTGCTAGACCTAAGCGGGGGTACTACAATGAGCAGTTCTTC.